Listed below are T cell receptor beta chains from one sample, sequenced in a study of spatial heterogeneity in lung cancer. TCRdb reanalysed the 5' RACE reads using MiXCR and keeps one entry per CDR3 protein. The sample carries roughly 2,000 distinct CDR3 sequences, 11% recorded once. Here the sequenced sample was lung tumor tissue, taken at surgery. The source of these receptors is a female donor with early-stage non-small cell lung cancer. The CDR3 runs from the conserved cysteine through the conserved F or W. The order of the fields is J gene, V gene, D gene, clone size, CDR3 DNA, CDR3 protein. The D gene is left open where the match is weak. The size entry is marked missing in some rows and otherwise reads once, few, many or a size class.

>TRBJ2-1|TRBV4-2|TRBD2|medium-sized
TGTGCCAGCAGCCCATCCCCCCGAAGCGGGGGGGACAATGAGCAGTTCTTC
CASSPSPRSGGDNEQFF
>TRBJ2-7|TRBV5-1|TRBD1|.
TGCGCCAGCAGGGAAACCAGGGGGCCGGGCGAGCAGTACTTC
CASRETRGPGEQYF
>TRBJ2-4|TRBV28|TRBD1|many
TGTGCCAGCAGTCTTCGGACAGGGGGGGAAAACATTCAGTACTTC
CASSLRTGGENIQYF
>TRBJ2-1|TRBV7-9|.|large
TGTGCCAGCAGCTGGGGGGACAGTCGATTGAATGAGCAGTTCTTC
CASSWGDSRLNEQFF
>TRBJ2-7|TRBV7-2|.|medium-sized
TGTGCCAGCAGCGCGTCACCAACCTACGAGCAGTACTTC
CASSASPTYEQYF
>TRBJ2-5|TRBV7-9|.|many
TGTGCCAGCAGCTTAGCGGCTACCCAGGAGACCCAGTACTTC
CASSLAATQETQYF
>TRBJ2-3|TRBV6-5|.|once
TGTGCCAGCAGTTATGAACGGGAGATGGGAGATACGCAGTATTTT
CASSYEREMGDTQYF
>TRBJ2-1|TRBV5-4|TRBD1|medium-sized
TGTGCCAGCAGCTTGGCGTCGGGACAGGCGATAGAGCAGTTCTTC
CASSLASGQAIEQFF
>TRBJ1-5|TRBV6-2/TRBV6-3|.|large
TGTGCCAGCAGTTACTACTGGGACCCAAATCAGCCCCAGCATTTT
CASSYYWDPNQPQHF
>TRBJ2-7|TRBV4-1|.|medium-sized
TGCGCCAGCAGCCGACTCCCGGGCTACGAGCAGTACTTC
CASSRLPGYEQYF
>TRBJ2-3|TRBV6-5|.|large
TGTGCCAGCAGTTATGGGGGGTATAAAGATACGCAGTATTTT
CASSYGGYKDTQYF
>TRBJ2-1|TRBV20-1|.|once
TGCAGTGCTAGAGGCCCCATCCTGAATGAGCAGTTCTTC
CSARGPILNEQFF
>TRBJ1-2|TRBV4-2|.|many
TGTGCCAGCAGCCAAGGAGGGGGAGGCGGACAGCCTTTAGCTAACTATGGCTACACCTTC
CASSQGGGGGQPLANYGYTF
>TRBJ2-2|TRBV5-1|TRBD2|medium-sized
TGCGCCAGCAGCCCCCGGGTAGCGGGGGCTTCCGGGGAGCTGTTTTTT
CASSPRVAGASGELFF
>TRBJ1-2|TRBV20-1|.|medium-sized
TGCAGTTCCCCGTATGGCTACACCTTC
CSSPYGYTF
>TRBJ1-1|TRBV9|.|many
TGTGCCAGCAGCGTAGAGCCGGGACAGAACACTGAAGCTTTCTTT
CASSVEPGQNTEAFF
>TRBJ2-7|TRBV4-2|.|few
TGTGCCAGCAGCCAAGGGGGGCCCTACGAGCAGTACTTC
CASSQGGPYEQYF
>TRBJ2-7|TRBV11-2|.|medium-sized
TGTGCCAGCAGCTTAGATCCGGGACAAATCTACGAGCAGTACTTC
CASSLDPGQIYEQYF
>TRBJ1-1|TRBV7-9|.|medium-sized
TGTGCCAGCAGCTTTGGGCAGGCGGTTGAAGCTTTCTTT
CASSFGQAVEAFF
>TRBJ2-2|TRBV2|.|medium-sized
TGTGCCAGCAGACTCGCCGCCGGGGAGCTGTTTTTT
CASRLAAGELFF
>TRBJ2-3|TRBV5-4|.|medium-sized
TGTGCCAGCAGCTTGGGCAGACAGGGAGGACTGGGAGATACGCAGTATTTT
CASSLGRQGGLGDTQYF
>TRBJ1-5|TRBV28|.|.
TGTGCCAGCAATTCTGGGGGGAATCAGCCCCAGCATTTT
CASNSGGNQPQHF
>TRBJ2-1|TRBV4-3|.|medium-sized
TGCGCCAGCAGCCAAGGGGGCGGGGTAGAGACCTACAATGAGCAGTTCTTC
CASSQGGGVETYNEQFF
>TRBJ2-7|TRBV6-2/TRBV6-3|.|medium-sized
TGTGCCAGCAGTTCACAGTCAGGACTGATCTACGAGCAGTACTTC
CASSSQSGLIYEQYF
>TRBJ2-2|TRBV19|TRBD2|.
TGTGCCAGTAGTAAGGGACTAGCGGGCACCGGGGAGCTGTTTTTT
CASSKGLAGTGELFF
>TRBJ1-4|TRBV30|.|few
TGTGCCTGGAGTGTTCCCGGGGGAGGGACTAATGAAAAACTGTTTTTT
CAWSVPGGGTNEKLFF
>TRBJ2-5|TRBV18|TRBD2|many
TGTGCCAGCTCACCCGGACTAGCGGGGGGGCCTCGGGAGACCCAGTACTTC
CASSPGLAGGPRETQYF
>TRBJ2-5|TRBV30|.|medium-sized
TGTGCCTGGAGCCAGAGATCGGGGGAGACCCAGTACTTC
CAWSQRSGETQYF
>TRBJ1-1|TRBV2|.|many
TGTGCCAGCAGTGAAAATTGGGGTACTGAAGCTTTCTTT
CASSENWGTEAFF
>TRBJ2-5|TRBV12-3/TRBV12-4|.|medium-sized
TGTGCCAGCACATCTGCAAGCATCCAAGAGACCCAGTACTTC
CASTSASIQETQYF
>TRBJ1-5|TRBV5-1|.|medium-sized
TGCGCCAGCAGCTTGGGGGACATTAGCAATCAGCCCCAGCATTTT
CASSLGDISNQPQHF
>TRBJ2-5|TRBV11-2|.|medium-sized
TGTGCCAGCAGCTTAACCCCGGTCAGACAAGAGACCCAGTACTTC
CASSLTPVRQETQYF
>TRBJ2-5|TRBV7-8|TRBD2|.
TGTGCCAGCAGCTTTGAGGGAGGGAGGGGAGAGACCCAGTACTTC
CASSFEGGRGETQYF
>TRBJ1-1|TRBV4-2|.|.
TGTGCCAGCAGCCAATTTACACAGGACCTTTGGACCACTGAAGCTTTCTTT
CASSQFTQDLWTTEAFF
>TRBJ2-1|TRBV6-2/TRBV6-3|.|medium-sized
TGTGCCAGCAGTCAACTTCAGGGACGTGAGCAGTTCTTC
CASSQLQGREQFF
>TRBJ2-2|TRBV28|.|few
TGTGCCAGCAGGACCGGAGCCGGGGAGCTGTTTTTT
CASRTGAGELFF
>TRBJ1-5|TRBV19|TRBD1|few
TGTGCCAGTAGTATACAGACAGGGATCGGCCAGCCCCAGCATTTT
CASSIQTGIGQPQHF
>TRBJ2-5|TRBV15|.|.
TGTGCCACCAGCAGAGATATAGGGTCAGAGACCCAGTACTTC
CATSRDIGSETQYF
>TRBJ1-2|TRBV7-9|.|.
TGTGCCAGCAGCTCGGTGTATCTGGCGAAGAACTATGGCTACACCTTC
CASSSVYLAKNYGYTF
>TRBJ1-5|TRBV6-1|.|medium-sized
TGTGCCAGCAGGTCCCGGGACAATCAGCCCCAGCATTTT
CASRSRDNQPQHF
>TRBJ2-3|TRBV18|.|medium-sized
TGTGCCAGCTCGCCCGCGGACGCGCTCACAGATACGCAGTATTTT
CASSPADALTDTQYF
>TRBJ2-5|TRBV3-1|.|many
TGTGCCAGCAGCCAAGATCTACCACCGACCCAGTACTTC
CASSQDLPPTQYF
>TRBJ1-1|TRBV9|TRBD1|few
TGTGCCAGCAGCCCCGGGACAGGCAGGACTGAAGCTTTCTTT
CASSPGTGRTEAFF
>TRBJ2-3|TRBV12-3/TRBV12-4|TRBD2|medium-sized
TGTGCCAGCAGTGCCGCCCGGGGGGGAAAAGAAGATACGCAGTATTTT
CASSAARGGKEDTQYF
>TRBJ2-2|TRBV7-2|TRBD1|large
TGTGCCAGCAGCGAAGCCTCCGGGACAGTAAACACCGGGGAGCTGTTTTTT
CASSEASGTVNTGELFF
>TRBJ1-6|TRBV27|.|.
TGTGCCAGCAGAGGGCCCGGGGATTCACCCCTCCATTTT
CASRGPGDSPLHF
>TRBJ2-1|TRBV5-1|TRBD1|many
TGCGCCAGCAGCTCAAGAAATCGGGACAGGGGTCGCAATGAGCAGTTCTTC
CASSSRNRDRGRNEQFF
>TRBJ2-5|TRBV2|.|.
TGTGCCAGCAGCGCCTGGGGCCGGTACCAAGAGACCCAGTACTTC
CASSAWGRYQETQYF
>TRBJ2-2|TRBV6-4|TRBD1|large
TGTGCCAGCACGAGACGGGACAGCTCTAGGAACACCGGGGAGCTGTTTTTT
CASTRRDSSRNTGELFF
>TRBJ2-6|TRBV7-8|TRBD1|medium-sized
TGTGCCAGCAGCTCACAGGGGCCGGCCAACGTCCTGACTTTC
CASSSQGPANVLTF
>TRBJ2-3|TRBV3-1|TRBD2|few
TGTGCCAGCAGCCAAGGCCTAGCGGGATCGGATACGCAGTATTTT
CASSQGLAGSDTQYF
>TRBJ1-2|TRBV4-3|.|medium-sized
TGCGCCAGCAGCCACAGGCTTAACTATGGCTACACCTTC
CASSHRLNYGYTF
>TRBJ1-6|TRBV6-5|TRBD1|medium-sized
TGTGCCAGCAGTTACTCGATATTCAGGGGGAATTCACCCCTCCACTTT
CASSYSIFRGNSPLHF
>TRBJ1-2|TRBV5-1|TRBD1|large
TGCGCCAGCAGCACGGGACAGGAAAGCTATGGCTACACCTTC
CASSTGQESYGYTF